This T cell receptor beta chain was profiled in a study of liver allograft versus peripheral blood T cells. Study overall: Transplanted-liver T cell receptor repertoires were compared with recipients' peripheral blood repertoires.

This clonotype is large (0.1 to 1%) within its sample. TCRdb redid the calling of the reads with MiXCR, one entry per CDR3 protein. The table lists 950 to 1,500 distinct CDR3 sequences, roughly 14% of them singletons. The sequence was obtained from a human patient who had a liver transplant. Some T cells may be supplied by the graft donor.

CDR3 nucleotides: TGTGCCAGCAGCTTACAGCGGATAATTTACAATGAGCAGTTCTTC. It yields the protein CASSLQRIIYNEQFF. This chain links TRBV7-2 with TRBJ2-1, with D perhaps matching TRBD2 (5 bases). The germline V gene encodes CDR1 SGHTA and CDR2 FQGNSA. Deletions cut 2 bases from V and 4 bases from J, with 12 bases between. The CDR3 runs to 15 residues.